This TCR beta chain was found in a study of blood T cell repertoires in COVID-19. Sequencing used immunoSEQ multiplex PCR; TCRdb keeps in-frame clones, though not all of them. The sample has around 210,000 clones, approximately 85% seen once; the top ten hold roughly 5%. The CDR3 is 14 amino acids. V lost 3 bases and J lost 4; bases outside the gene matches: 3. Germline values: CDR1 MGHRA, CDR2 YSYEKL. This clone was seen a handful of times. This clonotype originated in a man in his fifties or sixties with COVID-19, enrolled during active disease. What was sequenced was peripheral blood. This chain connects TRBV4-1 to TRBJ1-3; 7 nucleotides align to TRBD1. The CDR3 region is CASSQRTGGNTIYF. The DNA of the CDR3 is TGCGCCAGCAGCCAGAGGACAGGAGGAAACACCATATATTTT.